The clone carrying this T cell receptor beta chain appeared a few times. Under the authors' procedure: Amplification from reference gene primers served as the basis for estimated nucleated cell counts. Repertoires were generated with immunoSEQ multiplex PCR, while TCRdb's copy carries only in-frame clones and drops some. V and J calls and clone size are as listed in that table; D and trimming were resolved from the DNA. The data contain around 72,000 clones, about 80% of them singletons. These data originate in a study of blood T cell repertoires in COVID-19. Study in general: The samples span acute and convalescent COVID-19 from the United States, Italy and Spain. PBMCs, B-cell-depleted T cells, or T cells were the source of the cDNA or gDNA that made up the material.

Input material: peripheral blood. The TCR comes from a woman in her sixties or seventies with acute or convalescent COVID-19.

The CDR3 loop is CASSDVLKSGVRGEKLFF. In DNA, the CDR3 is TGTGCCAGCAGTGACGTCCTAAAATCCGGGGTGAGAGGTGAAAAACTGTTTTTT. V is TRBV6-4 and J is TRBJ1-4; D not certain. Trimming cost V 2 bases and J 7 bases, with 23 bases left between them. Per germline, CDR1 MRHNA and CDR2 SNTAGT. This CDR3 comprises 18 residues.